The 13 T cell receptor beta chains listed next were all sequenced from one sample in a study of T cells in Graves' hyperthyroidism and ophthalmopathy. Amplification yielded TCR beta CDR3 regions, with RNA transcripts as the source. During a first-round RT-PCR of the TCR CDR3, the HTBI primer set was used. Each CDR3 protein is one row after TCRdb ran MiXCR on the multiplex PCR reads. The table shows 250,000 to 400,000 distinct CDR3 sequences, with around 15% occurring only once. What was sequenced was blood. The receptors shown here come from a woman aged 40 to 50 with Graves' ophthalmopathy.

With regard to this clonotype: A read error is possible here, since a much larger clone lies one base away. The chain couples TRBV6-4 to TRBJ1-1, with D unclear. The germline gives CDR1 MRHNA, CDR2 SNTAGT. CDR3 size: 13 residues. The CDR3: CVSSYKLQNEAFF. The CDR3 coding sequence is TGTGTCAGCAGTTATAAGCTCCAGAATGAAGCTTTCTTT.

This clonotype has ten or more counts. V usage is TRBV28 and J usage is TRBJ1-6; weak D call: TRBD1 (6 bases). Trimming pared 5 bases from V and 9 bases from J, leaving 20 bases between. The CDR3 runs to 16 residues. Germline CDR1 MDHEN, CDR2 SYDVKM. The CDR3 loop reads CASSPLPQGMGSPLHF. The DNA for the CDR3 is TGTGCCAGCAGTCCACTCCCACAGGGAATGGGTTCACCCCTCCACTTT. Full variable domain (rest looked up from reference TRBV28 and TRBJ1-6): DVKVTQSSRYLVKRTGEKVFLECVQDMDHENMFWYRQDPGLGLRLIYFSYDVKMKEKGDIPEGYSVSREKKERFSLILESASTNQTSMYLCASSPLPQGMGSPLHFGNGTRLTVT.

This clonotype has a handful of counts. V and J are TRBV30 and TRBJ2-1; 13 bases are a match to TRBD2. Germline CDR1 reads GTSNPN; CDR2 reads SVGIG (reference sequence). The CDR3 is 18 residues long. Trimming at V came to 3 bases and at J to 2 bases, leaving 10 bases not matched to a gene. The CDR3, as DNA: TGTGCCTGGAGCTGGACTAGCGGGAGCCTGAAACCCTACAATGAGCAGTTCTTC. It translates to CAWSWTSGSLKPYNEQFF.

This clonotype has just a few counts. The rearrangement uses TRBV13 and TRBJ2-4, with D possibly being TRBD1 or TRBD2 (5 bases each). CDR1 and CDR2 from the germline V gene are PRHDT and FYEKMQ (reference sequence). Trimming shortened V by 1 base and J by 6 bases, and 13 bases separated the two germline ends. The CDR3 extends over 15 amino acids. CDR3 bases: TGTGCCAGCAGCTTAGCGTCGAGGGGACGAAACATTCAGTACTTC. Amino acid sequence: CASSLASRGRNIQYF. Combining the CDR3 with reference TRBV13 and TRBJ2-4 gives the whole variable domain AAGVIQSPRHLIKEKRETATLKCYPIPRHDTVYWYQQGPGQDPQFLISFYEKMQSDKGSIPDRFSAQQFSDYHSELNMSSLELGDSALYFCASSLASRGRNIQYFGAGTRLSVL.

This clonotype was seen ten or more times. The chain uses TRBV5-4 and TRBJ2-3; D ambiguous. Per the germline V gene, CDR1 is SGHNT and CDR2 is YYREEE (reference sequence). V was clipped by 5 bases and J by 5 bases, with 6 bases between them. The CDR3 runs 11 residues. CDR3 DNA sequence: TGTGCCAGCAGTCTATTAGATACGCAGTATTTT. This translates into CASSLLDTQYF.

This clonotype was observed a few times. The V call is TRBV6-1, the J call TRBJ1-3, with 8 bases lining up with TRBD1. The CDR3 extends over 15 amino acids. The germline V gene encodes CDR1 MNHNS and CDR2 SASEGT. V gave up 5 bases and J gave up 4 bases; unmatched junction bases: 7. The DNA for the CDR3 is TGTGCCAGCAGTAGAATCCAGGGGGCGGGAAACACCATATATTTT. Its protein product is CASSRIQGAGNTIYF.

This clonotype occurred a few times. The chain links TRBV20-1 to TRBJ2-7, with 8 bases matching TRBD2. Germline-derived CDR1 and CDR2 are DFQATT and SNEGSKA (reference sequence). The CDR3 consists of 13 residues. V dropped 2 bases and J dropped 7; count of bases not matched to a gene: 7. DNA of the CDR3: TGCAGTGCTAGACAGGACTTAGCGGGGGAGCAGTACTTC. Its translation is CSARQDLAGEQYF.

V usage is TRBV5-1 and J usage is TRBJ1-3, with D possibly being TRBD1 (5 bases). The germline CDR1 and CDR2 sequences are SGHRS and YFSETQ. CDR3 length equals 14 residues. Deletions cut 4 bases from V and 0 bases from J, with 8 bases between. The CDR3 bases are TGCGCCAGCAGCGCTGGGGGCTCTGGAAACACCATATATTTT. It specifies CASSAGGSGNTIYF.

This clonotype occurred many times. The V gene is TRBV12-3 or TRBV12-4, the J gene TRBJ2-2; D gene uncertain. This CDR3 region has 13 residues. V was shortened by 0 bases and J by 4 bases, with 3 bases between the two germline ends. The CDR3 is CASSLALTGELFF. The CDR3 nucleotides are TGTGCCAGCAGTTTAGCGCTCACCGGGGAGCTGTTTTTT.

This sequence joins TRBV6-1 and TRBJ1-3; 9 bases map to TRBD1. Trimming took 6 bases from V and 2 from J; bases not matched to a gene: 8. Germline lookup yields CDR1 MNHNS and CDR2 SASEGT. The CDR3 spans 16 residues. CDR3 protein: CASSPTGGVTGNTIYF. CDR3 DNA sequence: TGTGCCAGCAGCCCCACAGGGGGCGTTACTGGAAACACCATATATTTT.

The chain uses TRBV30 and TRBJ1-1; a weak D match, TRBD1 (5 bases). Germline V gene data show CDR1 as GTSNPN and CDR2 as SVGIG (reference sequence). Between the trimmed V and J ends, which lost 2 bases and 5 bases, there was a span of 18 bases. This CDR3 is 15 amino acids long. The CDR3 loop is CAWSNPGWGRTEAFF. The CDR3 DNA reads TGTGCCTGGAGTAACCCAGGATGGGGGAGGACTGAAGCTTTCTTT.

This clonotype appeared many times. The gene calls are TRBV20-1 and TRBJ1-1; D might be TRBD1 (5 bases). CDR3 length: 12 residues. Germline lookup yields CDR1 DFQATT and CDR2 SNEGSKA (reference sequence). Deletions cut 5 bases from V and 9 bases from J, with 16 bases between. CDR3 sequence: CSAGGLAGKAFF. The CDR3 DNA sequence: TGCAGTGCTGGGGGTCTGGCAGGGAAAGCTTTCTTT.

In this sample, this clonotype turned up many times. V gene TRBV3-1 combines with J gene TRBJ2-5; D perhaps matches TRBD2 (6 bases). The CDR3 spans 14 residues. Germline assignment: CDR1 LGHDT and CDR2 YNNKEL (reference sequence). The V gene lost 4 bases and the J gene lost 2 bases, with 11 bases spanning the gap. The CDR3 region has the DNA TGTGCCAGCAGCCTGTCCGGGACTCAAGAGACCCAGTACTTC. Translated, it gives CASSLSGTQETQYF.